The clone carrying this TCR beta chain was detected only once. TCRdb re-called the 5' RACE reads with MiXCR, one entry per CDR3 protein. The sample contains roughly 48,000 distinct CDR3 sequences, less than 15% of which appear only once. This specimen belongs to a study of neurological immune-mediated disorders. The germline gives CDR1 GTSNPN, CDR2 SVGIG (reference sequence). The CDR3 is 12 amino acids. The time point was: longitudinal time-point 2. The specimen sequenced was PBMCs. The origin of this receptor is a male donor with HTLV-1-associated myelopathy (HAM/TSP). The rearrangement uses TRBV30 and TRBJ2-1; 8 nucleotides match TRBD2. CDR3 nucleotide sequence: TGTTCCCGGAGTTTAGCGGGGAGTGAGCAGTTCTTC. Encoded protein: CSRSLAGSEQFF.